Below, 4 T cell receptor beta chains from the same sample are listed, as sequenced in a study of OX40 agonist ivuxolimab in advanced cancers. Measured with immunoSEQ multiplex PCR; TCRdb has only the in-frame clones, and not every one. The sample has more than 95,000 clones; around 94% are singletons. Sequencing was performed on CD4+ or CD8+ T cells sorted from blood, taken in a trial of the OX40 agonist ivuxolimab. The receptors here all came from an adult with an advanced solid tumor such as melanoma, head and neck, liver or kidney cancer.

This clone was counted a single time. J is TRBJ1-2 and V is TRBV29-1, with D perhaps TRBD1 (5 bases). Trimming cost V 7 bases and J 4 bases, with 28 bases left between them. CDR3 length: 17 amino acids. Per the germline V gene, CDR1 is SQVTM and CDR2 is ANQGSEA. CDR3 region: CSALGTGRGLSLYGYTF. The CDR3 nucleotides are TGCAGCGCTCTCGGAACCGGCCGGGGCCTTTCCCTCTATGGCTACACCTTC.

In regard to this clone: Other DNA sequences in this sample translate to the same CDR3. This chain uses TRBV18 with TRBJ2-5; D is ambiguous. Germline V lookup: CDR1 KGHSH, CDR2 LQKENI. The CDR3 extends over 13 amino acids. V gave up 3 bases and J gave up 2 bases, with 7 bases separating them. As DNA, the CDR3 is TGTGCCAGCTCACCGGGCGTTCAAGAGACCCAGTACTTC. Protein product: CASSPGVQETQYF.

The V call is TRBV2, the J call TRBJ1-6; D not resolved. With 7 bases removed from V and 7 bases from J, the gap between germline ends came to 11 bases. Germline V lookup: CDR1 SNHLY, CDR2 FYNNEI. There are 13 residues in the CDR3. Here the CDR3 DNA reads TGTGCCAGCACCGTAGGCAGAAATTCACCCCTCCACTTT. Translated, it gives CASTVGRNSPLHF.

The chain joins TRBV19 to TRBJ2-3; D unclear. Trimming shortened V by 4 bases and J by 2 bases, and 19 bases separated the two germline ends. This CDR3 region has 17 residues. The V gene's germline CDR1 is LNHDA and CDR2 SQIVND (reference sequence). CDR3 loop: CASSTPRAVRNTDTQYF. CDR3 DNA: TGTGCCAGTAGTACGCCCCGCGCGGTAAGGAACACAGATACGCAGTATTTT.